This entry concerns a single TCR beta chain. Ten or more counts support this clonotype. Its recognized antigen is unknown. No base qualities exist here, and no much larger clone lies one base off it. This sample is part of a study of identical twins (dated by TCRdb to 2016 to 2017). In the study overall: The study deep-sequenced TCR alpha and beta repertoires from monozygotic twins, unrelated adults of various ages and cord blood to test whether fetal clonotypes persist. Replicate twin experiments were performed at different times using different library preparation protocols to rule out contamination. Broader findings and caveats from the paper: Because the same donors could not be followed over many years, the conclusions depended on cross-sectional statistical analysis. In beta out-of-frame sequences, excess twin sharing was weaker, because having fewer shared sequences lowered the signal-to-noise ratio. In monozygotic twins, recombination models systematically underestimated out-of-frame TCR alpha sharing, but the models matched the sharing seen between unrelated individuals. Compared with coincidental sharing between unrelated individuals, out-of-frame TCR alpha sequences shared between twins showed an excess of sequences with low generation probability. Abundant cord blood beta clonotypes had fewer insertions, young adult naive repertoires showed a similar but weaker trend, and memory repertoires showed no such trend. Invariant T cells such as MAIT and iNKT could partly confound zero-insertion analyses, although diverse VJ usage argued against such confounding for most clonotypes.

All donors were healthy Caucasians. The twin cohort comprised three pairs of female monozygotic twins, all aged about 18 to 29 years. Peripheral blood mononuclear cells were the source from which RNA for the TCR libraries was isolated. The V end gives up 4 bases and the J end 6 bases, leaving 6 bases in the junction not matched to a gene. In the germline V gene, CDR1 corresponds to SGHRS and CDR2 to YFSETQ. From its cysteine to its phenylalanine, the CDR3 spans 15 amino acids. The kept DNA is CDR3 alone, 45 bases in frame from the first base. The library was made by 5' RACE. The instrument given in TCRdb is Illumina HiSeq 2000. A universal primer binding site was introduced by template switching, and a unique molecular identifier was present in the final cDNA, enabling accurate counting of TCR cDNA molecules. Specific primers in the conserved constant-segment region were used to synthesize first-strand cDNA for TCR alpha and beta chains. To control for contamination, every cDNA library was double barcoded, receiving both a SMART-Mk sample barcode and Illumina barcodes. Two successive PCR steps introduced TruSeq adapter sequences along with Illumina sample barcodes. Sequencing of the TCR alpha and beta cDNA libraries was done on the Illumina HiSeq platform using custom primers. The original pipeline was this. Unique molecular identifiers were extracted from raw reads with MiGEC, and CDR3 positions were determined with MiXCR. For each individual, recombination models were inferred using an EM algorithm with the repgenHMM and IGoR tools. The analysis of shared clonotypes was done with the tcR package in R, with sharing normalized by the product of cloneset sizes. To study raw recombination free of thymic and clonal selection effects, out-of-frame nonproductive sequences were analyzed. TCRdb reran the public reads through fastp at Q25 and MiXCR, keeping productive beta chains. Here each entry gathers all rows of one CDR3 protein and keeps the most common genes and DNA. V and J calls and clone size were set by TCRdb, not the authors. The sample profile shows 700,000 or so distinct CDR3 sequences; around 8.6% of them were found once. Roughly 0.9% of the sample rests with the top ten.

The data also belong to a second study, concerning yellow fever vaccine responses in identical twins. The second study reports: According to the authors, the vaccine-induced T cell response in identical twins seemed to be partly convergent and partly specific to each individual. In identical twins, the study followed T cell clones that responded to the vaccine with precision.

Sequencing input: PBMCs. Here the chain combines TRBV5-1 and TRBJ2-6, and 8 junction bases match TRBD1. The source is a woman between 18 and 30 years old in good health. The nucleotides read TGCGCCAGCAGCCCGGGGGACAGGAAGGCCAACGTCCTGACTTTC. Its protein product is CASSPGDRKANVLTF.